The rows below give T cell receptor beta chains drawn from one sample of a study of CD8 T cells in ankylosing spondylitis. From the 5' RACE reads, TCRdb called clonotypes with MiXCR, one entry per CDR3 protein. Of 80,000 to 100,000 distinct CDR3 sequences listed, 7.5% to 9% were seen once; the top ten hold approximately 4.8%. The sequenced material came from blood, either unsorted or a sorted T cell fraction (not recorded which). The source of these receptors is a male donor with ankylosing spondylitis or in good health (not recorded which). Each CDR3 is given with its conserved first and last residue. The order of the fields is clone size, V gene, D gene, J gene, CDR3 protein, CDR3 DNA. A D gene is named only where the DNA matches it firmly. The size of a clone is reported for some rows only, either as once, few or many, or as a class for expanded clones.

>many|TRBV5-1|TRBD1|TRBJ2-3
CASSLPGQGDYTQYF
TGCGCCAGCAGCTTGCCGGGACAGGGGGATTATACGCAGTATTTT
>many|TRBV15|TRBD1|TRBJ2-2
CATSDRGQGDSGELFF
TGTGCCACCAGCGATCGCGGACAGGGCGACTCCGGGGAGCTGTTTTTT
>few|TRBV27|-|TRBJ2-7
CASSLGTPTTYEQYF
TGTGCCAGCAGTTTGGGGACACCAACGACCTACGAGCAGTACTTC
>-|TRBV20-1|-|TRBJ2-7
CSARVRGAGEQYF
TGCAGTGCTAGGGTTCGGGGGGCAGGCGAGCAGTACTTC
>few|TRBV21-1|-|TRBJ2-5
CASTGRVEETQYF
TGTGCCAGCACGGGGAGAGTAGAAGAGACCCAGTACTTC
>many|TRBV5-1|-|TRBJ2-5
CASSSGPEETQYF
TGCGCCAGCAGCTCGGGTCCTGAAGAGACCCAGTACTTC
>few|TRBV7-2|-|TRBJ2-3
CASSPQAGSTDTQYF
TGTGCCAGCAGCCCCCAGGCGGGGAGCACAGATACGCAGTATTTT
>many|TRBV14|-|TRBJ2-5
CASSRLLGQIQEETQYF
TGTGCCAGCAGCCGTTTGCTAGGACAAATACAAGAAGAGACCCAGTACTTC
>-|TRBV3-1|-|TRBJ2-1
CASSQDGNYNEQFF
TGTGCCAGCAGCCAGGACGGAAACTACAATGAGCAGTTCTTC
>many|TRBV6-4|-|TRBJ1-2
CASTRQYGYTF
TGTGCCAGCACTCGACAGTATGGCTACACCTTC
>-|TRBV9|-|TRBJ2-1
CASSAPPPYNEQFF
TGTGCCAGCAGCGCCCCTCCCCCCTACAATGAGCAGTTCTTC
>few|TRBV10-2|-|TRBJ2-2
CASRDAGELFF
TGCGCCAGCAGGGACGCCGGGGAGCTGTTTTTT
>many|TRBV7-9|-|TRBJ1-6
CASSGQGSAYNSPLHF
TGTGCCAGCAGCGGGCAGGGGAGCGCCTATAATTCACCCCTCCACTTT
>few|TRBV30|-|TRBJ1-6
CAWRGGNSPLHF
TGTGCCTGGAGGGGCGGGAATTCACCCCTCCACTTT
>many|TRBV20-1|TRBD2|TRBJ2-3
CSARRGGALSDTQYF
TGCAGTGCTCGCCGCGGGGGGGCCTTGTCAGATACGCAGTATTTT
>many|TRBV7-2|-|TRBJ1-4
CASSLRANEKLFF
TGTGCCAGCAGCTTGAGGGCCAATGAAAAACTGTTTTTT
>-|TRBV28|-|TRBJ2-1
CASSPSDRYNEQFF
TGTGCCAGCAGCCCCTCGGACCGTTACAATGAGCAGTTCTTC
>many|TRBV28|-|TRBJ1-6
CASSPTDRDWGYSPLHF
TGTGCCAGCAGTCCCACTGACCGGGACTGGGGGTATTCACCCCTCCACTTT
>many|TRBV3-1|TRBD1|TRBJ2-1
CASSPWTGSNNEQFF
TGTGCCAGCAGCCCCTGGACAGGGTCTAACAATGAGCAGTTCTTC
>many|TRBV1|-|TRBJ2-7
CTSSQDGSSYEQYF
TGCACCAGCAGCCAAGATGGCAGCTCCTACGAGCAGTACTTC
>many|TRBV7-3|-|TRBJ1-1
CASSLGHANTEAFF
TGTGCCAGCAGCTTAGGACACGCGAACACTGAAGCTTTCTTT
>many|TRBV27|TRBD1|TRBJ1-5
CASSPHTSGQGFVSNQPQHF
TGTGCCAGCAGTCCCCATACCTCGGGACAGGGATTTGTGAGCAATCAGCCCCAGCATTTT
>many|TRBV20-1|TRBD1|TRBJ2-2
CSAGTDRDLMTGELFF
TGCAGTGCCGGAACGGACAGGGACCTTATGACCGGGGAGCTGTTTTTT
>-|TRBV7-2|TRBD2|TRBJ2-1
CASHGGGLGEQFF
TGTGCCAGCCACGGCGGGGGGTTGGGTGAGCAGTTCTTC
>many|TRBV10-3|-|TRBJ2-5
CAISESHQETQYF
TGTGCCATCAGTGAGTCACATCAGGAGACCCAGTACTTC
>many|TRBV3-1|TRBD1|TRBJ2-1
CASSHTGTGAYNEQFF
TGTGCCAGCAGCCACACCGGGACAGGGGCCTACAATGAGCAGTTCTTC
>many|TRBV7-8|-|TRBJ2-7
CASSLLGGLANYEQYF
TGTGCCAGCAGCTTACTGGGTGGATTAGCGAACTACGAGCAGTACTTC
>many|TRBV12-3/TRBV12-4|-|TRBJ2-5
CASSLATGTETQYF
TGTGCCAGCAGTTTAGCGACTGGGACAGAGACCCAGTACTTC
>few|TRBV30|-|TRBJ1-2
CAWSVIGAYGYTF
TGTGCCTGGAGTGTAATAGGGGCCTATGGCTACACCTTC
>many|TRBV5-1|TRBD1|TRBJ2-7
CASSLRQGAREQYF
TGCGCCAGCAGCTTGAGGCAGGGGGCGAGGGAGCAGTACTTC
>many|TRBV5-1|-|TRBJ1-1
CASSFSPTGNTEAFF
TGCGCCAGCAGCTTTTCCCCGACAGGCAACACTGAAGCTTTCTTT
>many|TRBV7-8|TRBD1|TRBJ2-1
CASSLFRGIIYYNEQFF
TGTGCCAGCAGCTTATTCAGGGGGATTATATACTACAATGAGCAGTTCTTC
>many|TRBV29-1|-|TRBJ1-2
CSVATERYGYTF
TGCAGCGTCGCTACGGAGCGCTATGGCTACACCTTC
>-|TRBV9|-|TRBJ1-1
CASSVELGARTEAFF
TGTGCCAGCAGCGTAGAATTGGGGGCGCGCACTGAAGCTTTCTTT
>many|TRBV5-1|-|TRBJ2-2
CASSPLGGDTGELFF
TGCGCCAGCAGCCCACTTGGGGGCGATACCGGGGAGCTGTTTTTT
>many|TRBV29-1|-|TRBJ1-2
CSVSRLEANYGYTF
TGCAGCGTTTCTAGACTAGAAGCTAACTATGGCTACACCTTC
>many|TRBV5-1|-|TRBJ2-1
CASSLEGLAYNEQFF
TGCGCCAGCAGCTTGGAGGGTCTAGCCTACAATGAGCAGTTCTTC
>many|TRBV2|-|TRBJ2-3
CASTGTTDTQYF
TGTGCCAGCACCGGGACCACAGATACGCAGTATTTT
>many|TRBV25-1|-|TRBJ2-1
CASSGPASVWQFF
TGTGCCAGCAGTGGGCCGGCTAGCGTTTGGCAGTTCTTC
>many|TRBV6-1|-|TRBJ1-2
CASIPRTGSYYGYTF
TGTGCCAGCATTCCAAGAACAGGATCTTACTATGGCTACACCTTC
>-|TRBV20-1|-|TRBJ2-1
CSARGATNEQFF
TGCAGTGCTAGGGGCGCTACCAATGAGCAGTTCTTC
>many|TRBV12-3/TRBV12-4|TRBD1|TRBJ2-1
CASSGGQGTYNEQFF
TGTGCCAGCAGTGGTGGACAGGGGACCTACAATGAGCAGTTCTTC
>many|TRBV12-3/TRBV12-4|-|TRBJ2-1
CASSTGLSSYNEQFF
TGTGCCAGCAGTACAGGGCTAAGCTCCTACAATGAGCAGTTCTTC
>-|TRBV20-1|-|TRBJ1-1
CCAILQGKIVRNTEAFF
TGCTGCGCTATCCTACAGGGAAAAATAGTTCGGAACACTGAAGCTTTCTTT
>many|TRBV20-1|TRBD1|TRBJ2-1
CSARAGTGNNEQFF
TGCAGTGCTAGAGCCGGGACAGGGAACAATGAGCAGTTCTTC
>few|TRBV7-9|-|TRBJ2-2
CASSPRPTNTGELFF
TGTGCCAGCAGCCCAAGACCGACGAACACCGGGGAGCTGTTTTTT
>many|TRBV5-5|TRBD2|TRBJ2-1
CASSLMSGGYNEQFF
TGTGCCAGCAGCTTGATGAGCGGGGGTTACAATGAGCAGTTCTTC
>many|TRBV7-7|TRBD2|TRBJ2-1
CASSLEPYGGYNEQFF
TGTGCTAGCAGCTTAGAACCCTACGGGGGGTACAATGAGCAGTTCTTC
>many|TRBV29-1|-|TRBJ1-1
CSVAGSNTEAFF
TGCAGCGTTGCGGGGTCGAACACTGAAGCTTTCTTT
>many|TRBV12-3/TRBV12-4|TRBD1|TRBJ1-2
CASSETGGRGYTF
TGTGCCAGCAGCGAAACAGGGGGCAGAGGCTACACCTTC
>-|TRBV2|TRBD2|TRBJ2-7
CASMERGLTYEQYF
TGTGCCAGCATGGAGCGGGGCCTAACCTACGAGCAGTACTTC
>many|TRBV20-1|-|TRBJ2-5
CSARGGSETQYF
TGCAGTGCTAGAGGCGGGTCAGAGACCCAGTACTTC
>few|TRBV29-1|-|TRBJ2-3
CSVLEGTDTQYF
TGCAGCGTCCTAGAGGGCACAGATACGCAGTATTTT